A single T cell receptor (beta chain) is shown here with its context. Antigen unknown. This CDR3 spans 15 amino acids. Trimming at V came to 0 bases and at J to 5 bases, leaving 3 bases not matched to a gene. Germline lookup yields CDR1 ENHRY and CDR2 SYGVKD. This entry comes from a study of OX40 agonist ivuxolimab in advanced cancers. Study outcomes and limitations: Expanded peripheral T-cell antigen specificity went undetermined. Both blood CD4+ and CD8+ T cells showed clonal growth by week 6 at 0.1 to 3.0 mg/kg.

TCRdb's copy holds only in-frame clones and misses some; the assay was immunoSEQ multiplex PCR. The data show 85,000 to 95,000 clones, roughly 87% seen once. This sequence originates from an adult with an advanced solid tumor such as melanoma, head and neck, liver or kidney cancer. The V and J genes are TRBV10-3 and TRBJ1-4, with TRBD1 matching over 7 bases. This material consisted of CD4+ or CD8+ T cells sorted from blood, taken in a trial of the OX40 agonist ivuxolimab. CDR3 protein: CAISESGQLNEKLFF. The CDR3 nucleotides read TGTGCCATCAGTGAGTCGGGACAGCTGAATGAAAAACTGTTTTTT.